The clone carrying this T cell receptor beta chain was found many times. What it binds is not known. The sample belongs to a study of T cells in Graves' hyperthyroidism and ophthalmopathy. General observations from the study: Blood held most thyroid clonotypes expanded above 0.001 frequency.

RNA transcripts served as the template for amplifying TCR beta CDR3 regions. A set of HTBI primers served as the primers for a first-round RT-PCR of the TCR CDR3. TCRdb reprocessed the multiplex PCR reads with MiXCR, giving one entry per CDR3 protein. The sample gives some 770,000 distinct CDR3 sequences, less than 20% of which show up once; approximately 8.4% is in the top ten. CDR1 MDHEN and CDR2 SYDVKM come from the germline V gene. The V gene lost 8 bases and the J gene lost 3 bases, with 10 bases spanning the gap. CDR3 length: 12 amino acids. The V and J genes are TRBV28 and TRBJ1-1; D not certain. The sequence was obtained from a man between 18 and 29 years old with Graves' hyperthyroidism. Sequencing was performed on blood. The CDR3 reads CASSLEYTEAFF. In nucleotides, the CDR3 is TGTGCCAGCTCATTAGAATACACTGAAGCTTTCTTT.